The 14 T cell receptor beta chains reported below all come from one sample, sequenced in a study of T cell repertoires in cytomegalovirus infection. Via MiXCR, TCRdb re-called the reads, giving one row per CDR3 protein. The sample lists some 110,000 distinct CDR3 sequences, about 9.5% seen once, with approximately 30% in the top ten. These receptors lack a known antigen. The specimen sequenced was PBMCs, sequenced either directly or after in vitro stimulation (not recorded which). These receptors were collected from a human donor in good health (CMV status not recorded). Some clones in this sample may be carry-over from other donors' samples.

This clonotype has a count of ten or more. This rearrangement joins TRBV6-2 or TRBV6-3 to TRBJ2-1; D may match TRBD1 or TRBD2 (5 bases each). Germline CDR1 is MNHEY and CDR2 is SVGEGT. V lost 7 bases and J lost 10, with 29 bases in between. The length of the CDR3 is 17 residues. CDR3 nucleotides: TGTGCCAGCACCCTTCTCATAGCGACCGGGGCCTCTAGCGAGCAGTTCTTC. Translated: CASTLLIATGASSEQFF.

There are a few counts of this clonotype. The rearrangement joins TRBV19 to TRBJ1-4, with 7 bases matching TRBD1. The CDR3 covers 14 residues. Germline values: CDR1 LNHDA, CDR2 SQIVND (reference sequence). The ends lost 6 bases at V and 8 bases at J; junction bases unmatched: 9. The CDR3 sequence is CASSRQGESEKLFF. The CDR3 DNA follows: TGTGCCAGTAGCCGACAGGGAGAGAGCGAAAAACTGTTTTTT.

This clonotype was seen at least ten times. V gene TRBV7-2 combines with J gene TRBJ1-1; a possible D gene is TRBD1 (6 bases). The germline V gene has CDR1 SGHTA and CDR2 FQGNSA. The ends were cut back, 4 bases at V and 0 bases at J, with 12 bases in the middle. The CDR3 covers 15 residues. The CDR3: CASSYRVSVNTEAFF. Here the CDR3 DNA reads TGTGCCAGCAGCTACAGGGTTTCCGTGAACACTGAAGCTTTCTTT.

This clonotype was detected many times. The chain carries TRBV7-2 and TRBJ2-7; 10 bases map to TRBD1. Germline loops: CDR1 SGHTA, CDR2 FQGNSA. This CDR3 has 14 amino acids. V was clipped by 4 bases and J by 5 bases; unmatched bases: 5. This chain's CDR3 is CASSWGTGVNEQYF. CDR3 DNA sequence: TGTGCCAGCAGCTGGGGGACAGGGGTTAACGAGCAGTACTTC.

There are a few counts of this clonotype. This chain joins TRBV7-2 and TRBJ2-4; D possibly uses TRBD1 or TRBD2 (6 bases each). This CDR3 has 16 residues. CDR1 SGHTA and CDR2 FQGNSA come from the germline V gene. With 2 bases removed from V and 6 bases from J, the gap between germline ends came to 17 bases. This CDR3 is CASSLFPGGGGNIQYF. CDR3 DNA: TGTGCCAGCAGCTTATTCCCCGGGGGCGGCGGAAACATTCAGTACTTC.

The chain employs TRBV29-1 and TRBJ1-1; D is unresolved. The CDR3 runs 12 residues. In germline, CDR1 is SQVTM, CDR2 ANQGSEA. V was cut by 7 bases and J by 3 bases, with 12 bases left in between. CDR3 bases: TGCAGCGCCCTACGGGGTTACACTGAAGCTTTCTTT. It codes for CSALRGYTEAFF.

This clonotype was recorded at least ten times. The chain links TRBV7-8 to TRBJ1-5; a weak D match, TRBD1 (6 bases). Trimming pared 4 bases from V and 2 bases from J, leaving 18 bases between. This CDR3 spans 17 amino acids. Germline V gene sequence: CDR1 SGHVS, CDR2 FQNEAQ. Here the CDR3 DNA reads TGTGCCAGCAGCTCCCAAACAGGGAAAGGAGGCAATCAGCCCCAGCATTTT. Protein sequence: CASSSQTGKGGNQPQHF.

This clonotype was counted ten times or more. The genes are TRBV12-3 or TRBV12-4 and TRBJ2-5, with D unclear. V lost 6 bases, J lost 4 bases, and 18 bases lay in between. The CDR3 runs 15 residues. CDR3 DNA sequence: TGTGCCAGCAGCTACGGGCGAGGAGTGGGAGAGACCCAGTACTTC. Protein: CASSYGRGVGETQYF.

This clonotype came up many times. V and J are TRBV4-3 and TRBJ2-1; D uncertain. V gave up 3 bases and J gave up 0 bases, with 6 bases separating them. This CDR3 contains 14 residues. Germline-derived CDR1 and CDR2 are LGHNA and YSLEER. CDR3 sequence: CASSHRTSYNEQFF. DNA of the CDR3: TGCGCCAGCAGCCATAGGACCTCCTACAATGAGCAGTTCTTC.

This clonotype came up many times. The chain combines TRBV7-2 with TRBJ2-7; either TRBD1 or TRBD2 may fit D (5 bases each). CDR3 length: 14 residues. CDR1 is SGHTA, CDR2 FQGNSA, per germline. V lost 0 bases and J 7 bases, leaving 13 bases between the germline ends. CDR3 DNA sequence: TGTGCCAGCAGCTTAGCGTCGGGGCGAAGGGAGCAGTACTTC. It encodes CASSLASGRREQYF.

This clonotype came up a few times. The CDR3 loop is CASSATYNEQFF. As DNA, the CDR3 is TGTGCCAGCAGCGCGACCTACAATGAGCAGTTCTTC. The rearrangement links TRBV9 to TRBJ2-1; no firm D call. CDR3 length equals 12 residues. The V gene lost 3 bases and the J gene lost 2 bases, with 3 bases spanning the gap. CDR1 and CDR2 from the germline V gene are SGDLS and YYNGEE. Full variable domain (rest looked up from reference TRBV9 and TRBJ2-1): DSGVTQTPKHLITATGQRVTLRCSPRSGDLSVYWYQQSLDQGLQFLIQYYNGEERAKGNILERFSAQQFPDLHSELNLSSLELGDSALYFCASSATYNEQFFGPGTRLTVL.

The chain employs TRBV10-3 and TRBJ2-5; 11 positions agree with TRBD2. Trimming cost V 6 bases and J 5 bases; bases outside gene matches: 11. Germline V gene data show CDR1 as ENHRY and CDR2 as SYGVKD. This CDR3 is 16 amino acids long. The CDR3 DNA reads TGTGCCATCAGACCGGGACTAGCGGATTCTGGGGAGACCCAGTACTTC. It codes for CAIRPGLADSGETQYF.

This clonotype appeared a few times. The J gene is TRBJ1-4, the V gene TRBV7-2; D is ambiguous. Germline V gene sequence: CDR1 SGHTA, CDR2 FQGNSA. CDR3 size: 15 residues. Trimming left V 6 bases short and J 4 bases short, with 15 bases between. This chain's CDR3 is CASSREGRGNEKLFF. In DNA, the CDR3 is TGTGCCAGCAGTCGGGAAGGACGGGGTAATGAAAAACTGTTTTTT. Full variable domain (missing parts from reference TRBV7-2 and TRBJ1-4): GAGVSQSPSNKVTEKGKDVELRCDPISGHTALYWYRQSLGQGLEFLIYFQGNSAPDKSGLPSDRFSAERTGGSVSTLTIQRTQQEDSAVYLCASSREGRGNEKLFFGSGTQLSVL.

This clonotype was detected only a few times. This CDR3 reads CSAAGSAGGSGNTIYF. DNA for the CDR3: TGCAGCGCTGCAGGTTCCGCCGGGGGCTCTGGAAACACCATATATTTT. The chain recombines TRBV29-1 with TRBJ1-3, with D possibly matching TRBD1 (5 bases). In germline, CDR1 is SQVTM, CDR2 ANQGSEA. V was shortened by 7 bases and J by 0 bases, with 19 bases between the two germline ends. The CDR3 runs 16 residues.